The 6 T cell receptor beta chains reported below all come from one sample, sequenced in a study of molecular identifiers for immune sequencing clone quantification. TCRdb independently ran MiXCR on the PCR reads; one entry per CDR3 protein. The table includes some 320,000 distinct CDR3 sequences, about 20% detected once. Specimen: naive CD8+ T cells from blood, with Jurkat cell RNA spiked in. Noted subset: FACS-sorted CD8+CD4-CCR7+CD45RA+ naive T cells. These receptors came from a human donor in good health. Some libraries in this study had Jurkat cell RNA spiked in.

This clonotype has at least ten counts. The chain links TRBV12-3 or TRBV12-4 to TRBJ1-4; D might be TRBD1 (6 bases). This CDR3 has 15 residues. V lost 4 bases to trimming and J lost 6 bases, with 15 bases between them. The CDR3 nucleotides read TGTGCCAGCAGTTCTACGGGACAAAGCCATGAAAAACTGTTTTTT. Encoded protein: CASSSTGQSHEKLFF.

This clonotype was picked up many times. This chain joins TRBV9 and TRBJ1-1, with TRBD1 identical over 7 bases. Germline trimming cut 1 base from V and 1 base from J; bases unmatched to any gene: 4. The CDR3 runs 15 residues. Germline CDR1 SGDLS, CDR2 YYNGEE. The CDR3 loop is CASSVKGQENTEAFF. CDR3 nucleotides: TGTGCCAGCAGCGTAAAAGGACAGGAGAACACTGAAGCTTTCTTT.

Comments on this clonotype: With a much larger clone just one base away, this may be a read error. The missing conserved phenylalanine or tryptophan at the end of this CDR3 makes a read error likely. This chain uses TRBV7-2 with TRBJ1-2; TRBD1 is a possible D gene (5 bases). Between the trimmed V and J ends, which lost 2 bases and 4 bases, there was a span of 14 bases. Germline loops: CDR1 SGHTA, CDR2 FQGNSA. This CDR3 comprises 15 residues. This CDR3 is CASSLSGGRFYGYTS. The CDR3 DNA follows: TGTGCCAGCAGCTTATCCGGGGGGAGATTCTATGGCTACACCTCC.

This clonotype has at least ten counts. J is TRBJ1-1 and V is TRBV13; no clear D. V lost 5 bases and J 4 bases, leaving 5 bases between the germline ends. Germline assignment: CDR1 PRHDT and CDR2 FYEKMQ (reference sequence). The CDR3 extends over 11 amino acids. CDR3 loop: CASSQATEAFF. CDR3 DNA: TGTGCCAGCAGCCAGGCCACTGAAGCTTTCTTT.

This clonotype was recorded at least ten times. This chain uses TRBV14 with TRBJ2-7, with D possibly TRBD2 on 6 matching bases. V was pared by 3 bases and J by 6 bases, with 12 bases between. Germline V lookup: CDR1 SGHDN, CDR2 FVKESK. CDR3 length: 13 residues. CDR3 loop: CASSHDGTGEQYF. The DNA of the CDR3 is TGTGCCAGCAGCCATGACGGGACTGGCGAGCAGTACTTC.

This clonotype was detected ten times or more. The J gene is TRBJ1-5, the V gene TRBV6-1, with no clear D. The CDR3 has 17 amino acids. Per germline, CDR1 MNHNS and CDR2 SASEGT. Trimming removed 0 bases at V and 0 bases at J, with 12 bases between. DNA of the CDR3: TGTGCCAGCAGTGAAGCTTTTGGGCGGTATAGCAATCAGCCCCAGCATTTT. Residues: CASSEAFGRYSNQPQHF.